This TCR beta chain was identified during a study of shared clonotypes between healthy human individuals (dated by TCRdb to about 2020). Background on the whole study: The cohort included a few men and a couple of women between 18 and 49 years of age. For each donor, CD4 naive and CD4 memory were each run on three plates, CD8 naive on two plates, and CD8 memory on one plate. Blood TCR repertoires of five healthy adults were deeply sequenced to estimate repertoire size and the extent of clonotype sharing between individuals. Libraries were prepared and TCR repertoires were sequenced by different laboratories using diverse techniques, in order to increase sequencing depth and limit assay-specific biases. Leukapheresis yielded between about 0.94 and 9.5 billion PBMCs per donor. On the study overall, not on this receptor specifically: Because the study included a small number of donors, the genetic and exposure-history diversity represented was limited. Pairwise subsampling indicated that sequencing depth was expected to affect the degree of clonotype sharing among donors. Compared with non-shared clonotypes, clonotypes shared by all four sorted-subset donors had higher generation probabilities. Sampling was restricted to blood, and TCR repertoires in tissues likely differ from the TCR repertoires found in blood. Even with the large sequencing depth, rarefaction of the sorted-subset datasets indicated that sequencing was incomplete. Naive subsets generally had larger estimated clonotype richness than memory subsets did. About 5% of naive CD4, 3.5% of naive CD8, roughly 2.4% of memory CD4, and 0.4% of memory CD8 clonotypes were shared across a few donors.

This clone was found once. The antigen it binds to is not known. No base-level quality is on record; no much larger clone is a single base apart. The germline V gene (reference sequence) specifies WNHNN as CDR1 and SYGVQD as CDR2. V is trimmed back by 8 bases and J by 5 bases, and the junction contains 2 bases that no gene match accounts for. Spanning cysteine to phenylalanine, the CDR3 consists of 13 amino acids. Only the CDR3 DNA stays, 39 bases, in frame from base 1. Using the deep immunoSEQ assay, TCR CDR3 regions were amplified from genomic DNA by multiplex PCR. Extracted genomic DNA from each cell subset was spread evenly across all wells of several immunoSEQ 96-well plates, with each plate serving as a replicate. For sorted subsets, 150 to 250 ng of genomic DNA, equivalent to 25,000 to 35,000 T cell genomes, went into each replicate PCR. The purified libraries were quantified using a Qubit 3.0 fluorometer, sized with a Bioanalyzer 2100, and then quantified again using the KAPA Library Quantification kit. Every immunoSEQ 96-well plate was sequenced on a dedicated single-read 150-cycle Illumina NextSeq 550 flow cell. The study's own analysis went as follows. Because the immunoSEQ output held only junctional sequences and lacked quality scores, the filtering could not match the filtering applied to full-length reads. To assign V/J genes and CDR3, sequences were annotated using PyIR, a Python wrapper for IgBLAST v1.9, with IMGT germline references. Reads were filtered out if the reads had weak V/J assignments (E-value above 1e-6), no CDR3, stop codons, out-of-frame junctions, or ambiguous translated residues. A V3J clonotype was defined by an identical inferred V gene, J gene, and CDR3 amino acid sequence. The percentage overlap between two repertoires was calculated by dividing the number of shared unique clonotypes by the size of the smaller repertoire. Repertoire richness was assessed with RTK rarefaction, the Chao1 estimator, and Recon v2.1 estimates of unobserved clonotypes. OLGA was used to compute generation probabilities for all TCRbeta clonotypes that the gDNA method yielded from four donors. In TCRdb, the immuneACCESS table is reduced to in-frame sequences with V and J assigned. These tables do not hold every clone; where another copy was compared, an unresolved V gene accounts for under half, and the others remain unexplained. V, J and clone size reflect that table, while D and trimming were determined from the DNA. Counted in this sample were hundreds of thousands of clones; roughly 95% of them appeared once. The ten largest make up approximately 0.12% of the sample.

CD8 naive samples were obtained by positive selection for CCR7 among CD45RO-negative cells, yielding a CD45RA+CCR7+ population from which TemRA cells were excluded. The donors were healthy, HIV-negative adults with no recently reported acute infections or vaccinations. Every donor was a Caucasian adult living in Nashville, Tennessee, USA. Blood was collected by leukapheresis, and PBMCs were isolated by Ficoll-Histopaque density gradient centrifugation and then cryopreserved in liquid nitrogen vapor phase. Purity and quantity of every magnetically sorted T cell population were checked by analytical flow cytometry. From each sorted fraction, genomic DNA was isolated and quantified by UV absorbance on a Nanodrop 2000c.

Rearrangement joined TRBV10-1 to TRBJ2-7, with 14 bases aligning to TRBD2. The specimen was naive CD8+ T cells sorted from blood. The cell subset or site label, as the study defines it: CD45RA+CCR7+. This receptor was obtained from a woman aged 25 to 39 in good health. CDR3 loop: CASGGLAGDEQYF. The nucleotides read TGCGCCAGCGGGGGACTAGCGGGAGACGAGCAGTACTTC.